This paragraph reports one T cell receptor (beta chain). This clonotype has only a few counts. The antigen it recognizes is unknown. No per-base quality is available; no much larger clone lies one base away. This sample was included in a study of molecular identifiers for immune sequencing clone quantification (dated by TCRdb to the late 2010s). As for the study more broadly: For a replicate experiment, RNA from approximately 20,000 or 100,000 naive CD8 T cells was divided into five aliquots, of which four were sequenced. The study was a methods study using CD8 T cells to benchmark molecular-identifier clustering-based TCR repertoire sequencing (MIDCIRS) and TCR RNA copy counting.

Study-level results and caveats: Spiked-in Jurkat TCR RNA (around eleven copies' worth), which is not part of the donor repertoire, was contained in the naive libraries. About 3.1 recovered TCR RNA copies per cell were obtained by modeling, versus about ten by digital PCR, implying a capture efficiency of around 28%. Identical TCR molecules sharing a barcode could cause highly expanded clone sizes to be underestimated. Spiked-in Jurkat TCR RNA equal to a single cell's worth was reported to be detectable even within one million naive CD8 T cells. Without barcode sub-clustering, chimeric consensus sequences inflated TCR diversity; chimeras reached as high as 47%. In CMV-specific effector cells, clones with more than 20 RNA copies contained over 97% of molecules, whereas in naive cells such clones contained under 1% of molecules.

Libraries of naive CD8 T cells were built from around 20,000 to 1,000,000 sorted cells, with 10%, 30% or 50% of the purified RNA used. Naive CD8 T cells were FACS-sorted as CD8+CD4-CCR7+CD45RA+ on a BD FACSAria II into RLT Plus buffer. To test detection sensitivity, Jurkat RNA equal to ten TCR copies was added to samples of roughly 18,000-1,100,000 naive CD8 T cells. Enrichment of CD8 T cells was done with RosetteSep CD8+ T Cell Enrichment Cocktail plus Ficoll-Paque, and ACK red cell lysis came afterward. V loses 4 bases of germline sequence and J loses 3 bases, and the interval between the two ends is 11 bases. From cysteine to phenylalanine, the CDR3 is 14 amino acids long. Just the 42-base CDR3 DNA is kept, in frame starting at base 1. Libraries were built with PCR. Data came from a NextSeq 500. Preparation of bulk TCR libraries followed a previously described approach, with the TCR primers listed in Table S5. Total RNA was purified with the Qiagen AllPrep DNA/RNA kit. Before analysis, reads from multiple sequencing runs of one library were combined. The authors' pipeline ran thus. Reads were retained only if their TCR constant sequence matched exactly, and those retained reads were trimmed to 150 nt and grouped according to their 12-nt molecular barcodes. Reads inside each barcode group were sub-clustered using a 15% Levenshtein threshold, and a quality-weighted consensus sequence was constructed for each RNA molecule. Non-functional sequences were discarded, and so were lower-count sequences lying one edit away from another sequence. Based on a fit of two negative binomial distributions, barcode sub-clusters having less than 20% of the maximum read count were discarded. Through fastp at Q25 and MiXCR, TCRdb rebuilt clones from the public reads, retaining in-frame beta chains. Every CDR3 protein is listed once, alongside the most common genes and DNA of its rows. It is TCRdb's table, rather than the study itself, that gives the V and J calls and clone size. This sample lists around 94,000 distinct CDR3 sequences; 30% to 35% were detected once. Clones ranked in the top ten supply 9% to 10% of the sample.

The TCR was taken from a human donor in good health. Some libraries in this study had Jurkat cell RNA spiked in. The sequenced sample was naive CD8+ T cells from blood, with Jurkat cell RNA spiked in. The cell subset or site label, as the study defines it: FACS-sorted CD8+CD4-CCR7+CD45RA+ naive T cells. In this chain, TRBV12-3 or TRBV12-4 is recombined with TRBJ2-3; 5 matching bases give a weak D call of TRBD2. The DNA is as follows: TGTGCCAGCAGTTGGGGTACGGGGACAGATACGCAGTATTTT. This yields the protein CASSWGTGTDTQYF.